The 20 T cell receptor beta chains reported below all come from one sample, sequenced in a study of a mutant IDH1 vaccine in newly diagnosed glioma. The time point is: week 35, safety follow-up. The content of each vaccine dose was 300 ug of mutant IDH1 20-mer peptide, and topical imiquimod accompanied it. What these receptors recognize is not known. Using immunoSEQ multiplex PCR, the repertoire was profiled, and TCRdb retains in-frame clones only, with some absent. The sample contains approximately 60,000 clones, roughly nine tenths of which appear only once. The starting material was PBMCs, obtained from a glioma patient whose treatment included an IDH1 peptide vaccine. These receptors were taken from a man between 35 and 55 years old with glioma.

As DNA, the CDR3 is TGTGCCAGCAGAAAGGTTGGTCTAGCGGGATCTGGGGCCAACGTCCTGACTTTC. As protein: CASRKVGLAGSGANVLTF. The genes are TRBV7-2 and TRBJ2-6, with TRBD2 matching 9 bases. J lost 1 base, V lost 6 bases, and 10 bases had no gene match. This CDR3 has 18 residues. CDR1 SGHTA and CDR2 FQGNSA come from the germline V gene.

The genes are TRBV6-5 and TRBJ1-1; unclear D gene. Germline V gene lookup returns CDR1 MNHEY and CDR2 SVGAGI. V dropped 7 bases and J dropped 9 bases, with 15 bases sitting between them. The CDR3 runs 12 residues. The CDR3 sequence is CASTSSGIQAFF. The CDR3 nucleotides read TGTGCCAGCACCTCCTCCGGGATTCAAGCTTTCTTT.

The chain links TRBV19 to TRBJ2-7; a weak D match, TRBD2 (6 bases). With 7 bases removed from V and 0 bases from J, the gap between germline ends came to 19 bases. From germline, CDR1 is LNHDA and CDR2 SQIVND (reference sequence). This CDR3 is 16 amino acids long. CDR3 DNA sequence: TGTGCCAGTACTCCCGGCCTAGCGAGCCCCTCCTACGAGCAGTACTTC. Translating it yields CASTPGLASPSYEQYF.

This chain joins TRBV15 and TRBJ2-1, with D unresolved. V lost 0 bases and J 7 bases, leaving 13 bases between the germline ends. This CDR3 is built from 15 residues. Germline V gene sequence: CDR1 LNHNV, CDR2 YYDKDF (reference sequence). CDR3 amino acids: CATSRDRMDRNEQFF. The CDR3 DNA reads as TGTGCCACCAGCAGAGATCGAATGGATCGGAATGAGCAGTTCTTC. The full variable domain, in which reference TRBV15 and TRBJ2-1 provide the parts outside the CDR3, is DAMVIQNPRYQVTQFGKPVTLSCSQTLNHNVMYWYQQKSSQAPKLLFHYYDKDFNNEADTPDNFQSRRPNTSFCFLDIRSPGLGDTAMYLCATSRDRMDRNEQFFGPGTRLTVL.

The J gene is TRBJ2-2, the V gene TRBV7-8; perhaps TRBD2 as D (6 bases). Germline V CDR1 and CDR2: SGHVS, FQNEAQ. With 5 bases removed from V and 6 bases from J, the gap between germline ends came to 16 bases. This CDR3 region has 15 residues. The CDR3 here is CASSPRGAGAGELFF. The CDR3 coding sequence is TGTGCCAGCAGCCCCCGCGGGGCTGGGGCCGGGGAGCTGTTTTTT.

This chain uses TRBV29-1 with TRBJ1-1, with D possibly matching TRBD1 (6 bases). CDR1 and CDR2 from the germline V gene are SQVTM and ANQGSEA. The CDR3 sequence is 13 residues long. The V and J ends lost 6 bases and 7 bases respectively, with 18 bases between them. CDR3 in amino acids: CSVQTGGLDEAFF. The CDR3 coding sequence is TGCAGCGTCCAGACGGGGGGGCTGGATGAAGCTTTCTTT.

The genes are TRBV7-9 and TRBJ2-1; D remains unclear. Germline V gene lookup returns CDR1 SEHNR and CDR2 FQNEAQ (reference sequence). The CDR3 is 12 residues long. The V end was cut by 5 bases, the J end by 9 bases, with 11 bases between. The CDR3 DNA reads as TGTGCCAGCAGCCGCGTTGTAAGTGAGCAGTTCTTC. It encodes CASSRVVSEQFF.

This clone was seen a handful of times. The chain carries TRBV7-2 and TRBJ1-1; no firm D call. The CDR3 runs to 14 residues. Per the germline V gene, CDR1 is SGHTA and CDR2 is FQGNSA. V was pared by 1 base and J by 1 base, with 7 bases between. As DNA, the CDR3 is TGTGCCAGCAGCTTAGTGTCGGGGAACACTGAAGCTTTCTTT. Translation gives CASSLVSGNTEAFF.

The V and J genes are TRBV6-4 and TRBJ1-5; D ambiguous. V lost 5 bases and J 4 bases, leaving 9 bases between the germline ends. The CDR3 spans 13 residues. The germline V gene has CDR1 MRHNA and CDR2 SNTAGT. The chain's CDR3 is CASSTELNQPQHF. Here the CDR3 DNA reads TGTGCCAGCAGTACAGAGCTGAATCAGCCCCAGCATTTT.

This clone was recorded once. V usage is TRBV11-3 and J usage is TRBJ2-2; weak D call: TRBD1 (6 bases). In germline, CDR1 is SGHNT, CDR2 YENEEA. The V gene lost 3 bases and the J gene lost 4 bases, with 9 bases spanning the gap. The CDR3 is made up of 14 amino acids. CDR3 DNA sequence: TGTGCCAGCAGCTTCGACAGGTTCACCGGGGAGCTGTTTTTT. Amino acids: CASSFDRFTGELFF.

The rearrangement uses TRBV4-3 and TRBJ2-1; D gene unclear. The CDR3 extends over 15 amino acids. The germline V and J ends were trimmed by 0 bases and 1 base, with 7 bases remaining between them. CDR1 and CDR2 from the germline V gene are LGHNA and YSLEER. The CDR3 region has the DNA TGCGCCAGCAGCCAAGATTCAGCTTCCTACAATGAGCAGTTCTTC. This encodes CASSQDSASYNEQFF.

The J gene is TRBJ2-7, the V gene TRBV11-2, with no clear D. With 0 bases removed from V and 6 bases from J, the gap between germline ends came to 6 bases. Per the germline V gene, CDR1 is SGHAT and CDR2 is FQNNGV. The CDR3 is 12 residues long. CDR3 DNA: TGTGCCAGCAGCTTAGATAGAGGCGAGCAGTACTTC. It is translated as CASSLDRGEQYF.

The rearrangement uses TRBV19 and TRBJ2-2; 8 positions match TRBD1. J lost 6 bases, V lost 5 bases, and 11 bases had no gene match. Per germline, CDR1 LNHDA and CDR2 SQIVND (reference sequence). The CDR3 runs to 16 residues. The CDR3 nucleotides read TGTGCCAGTAGTTCGGACAGGGTCCGAAGGTCCGGGGAGCTGTTTTTT. This translates into CASSSDRVRRSGELFF. Drawing the rest from reference TRBV19 and TRBJ2-2, the complete variable domain is DGGITQSPKYLFRKEGQNVTLSCEQNLNHDAMYWYRQDPGQGLRLIYYSQIVNDFQKGDIAEGYSVSREKKESFPLTVTSAQKNPTAFYLCASSSDRVRRSGELFFGEGSRLTVL.

The chain joins TRBV23-1 to TRBJ1-2; D not resolved. TRBV23-1 is an ORF for which the function is uncertain. This CDR3 is built from 13 residues. V was trimmed by 3 bases and J by 3 bases, leaving 8 bases between them. CDR3 sequence: CASSQANYYGYTF. The CDR3, as DNA: TGCGCCAGCAGTCAGGCTAACTACTATGGCTACACCTTC.

V gene TRBV27 combines with J gene TRBJ2-6; perhaps TRBD2 as D (6 bases). CDR3 size: 18 residues. V gave up 4 bases and J gave up 0 bases, with 16 bases separating them. CDR1 and CDR2 from the germline V gene are MNHEY and SMNVEV (reference sequence). CDR3 in amino acids: CASSWGDSSYSGANVLTF. For the CDR3, the DNA is TGTGCCAGCAGTTGGGGGGACTCCTCTTACTCTGGGGCCAACGTCCTGACTTTC.

The chain links TRBV25-1 to TRBJ2-7; no clear D gene. Germline V gives CDR1 MGHDK, CDR2 SYGVNS. This CDR3 has 15 amino acids. V shed 8 bases and J shed 5 bases, with 22 bases lying between them. For the CDR3, the DNA is TGTGCCAGCGGTGCCCTAGGACCCTTGGGCAACGAGCAGTACTTC. The encoded protein is CASGALGPLGNEQYF.

The chain couples TRBV15 to TRBJ2-1; either TRBD1 or TRBD2 may fit D (5 bases each). The CDR3 totals 14 residues. The germline V gene has CDR1 LNHNV and CDR2 YYDKDF (reference sequence). V shed 0 bases and J shed 9 bases, with 12 bases lying between them. The CDR3 DNA follows: TGTGCCACCAGCAGAGATGGGGGAGCCAGTGAGCAGTTCTTC. This gives the protein CATSRDGGASEQFF.

This sequence joins TRBV27 and TRBJ1-5; 8 positions match TRBD1. From germline, CDR1 is MNHEY and CDR2 SMNVEV (reference sequence). V was pared by 2 bases and J by 5 bases, with 5 bases of the junction left unmatched. CDR3 length: 15 residues. The CDR3 coding sequence is TGTGCCAGCAGTTTAAGGCCAGGGGGCTATCAGCCCCAGCATTTT. Translation gives CASSLRPGGYQPQHF.

This chain connects TRBV29-1 to TRBJ2-1; D not resolved. The CDR3 is 11 residues long. CDR1 and CDR2 from the germline V gene are SQVTM and ANQGSEA. Trimming removed 3 bases at V and 12 bases at J, with 12 bases between. The CDR3 DNA reads as TGCAGCGTTGATAGAGGAATGGGGCAGTTCTTC. Translated, it gives CSVDRGMGQFF.

The genes are TRBV19 and TRBJ2-7; TRBD1 aligns across 7 bases. Losses at the gene ends were 5 bases for V and 3 bases for J; bases not matched to a gene: 7. Germline CDR1 and CDR2: LNHDA and SQIVND (reference sequence). CDR3 length: 14 amino acids. The CDR3 sequence: CASSVRQGLYEQYF. CDR3 nucleotide sequence: TGTGCCAGTAGTGTCAGACAGGGCCTCTACGAGCAGTACTTC.